This is a list of T cell receptor beta chains from one sample in a study of OX40 agonist ivuxolimab in advanced cancers. Using immunoSEQ multiplex PCR, the repertoire was profiled, and TCRdb retains in-frame clones only, with some absent. Among some 75,000 clones, around nine tenths were seen once, and the ten largest hold 0.65% to 0.8%. The starting material was CD4+ or CD8+ T cells sorted from blood, obtained in a trial of the OX40 agonist ivuxolimab. These receptors were obtained from an adult with an advanced solid tumor such as melanoma, head and neck, liver or kidney cancer. Both conserved end residues are part of each CDR3. A D gene is named only where the DNA matches it firmly. Not all rows give a size; the values are once, few, many and, for expanded clones, a class.

>TRBV30|NA|NA|TRBJ1-1
CAWSEGLVGEAFF
TGTGCCTGGAGTGAAGGGTTGGTGGGTGAAGCTTTCTTT
>TRBV9|NA|NA|TRBJ1-2
CASSVAYAYTF
TGTGCCAGCAGCGTAGCATATGCCTACACCTTC
>TRBV19|NA|NA|TRBJ2-7
CASSIGRGTYEQYF
TGTGCCAGTAGTATAGGGCGGGGAACCTACGAGCAGTACTTC
>TRBV18|TRBD1|NA|TRBJ1-5
CASSPLGGVNQPQHF
TGTGCCAGCTCACCACTAGGGGGCGTCAATCAGCCCCAGCATTTT
>TRBV5-1|NA|NA|TRBJ1-5
CASSLEPGPNQPQHF
TGCGCCAGCAGCTTGGAACCAGGGCCAAATCAGCCCCAGCATTTT
>TRBV5-1|TRBD2|NA|TRBJ2-5
CASSALGLAVRETQYF
TGCGCCAGCAGCGCGCTGGGGCTAGCGGTTAGAGAGACCCAGTACTTC
>TRBV5-1|NA|NA|TRBJ1-5
CASSFGQLNQPQHF
TGCGCCAGCAGCTTTGGACAGCTAAATCAGCCCCAGCATTTT
>TRBV18|NA|NA|TRBJ1-1
CASSPNRAKTNTEAFF
TGTGCCAGCTCACCAAACAGGGCTAAGACGAACACTGAAGCTTTCTTT
>TRBV7-2|TRBD1|NA|TRBJ2-7
CASSSGQQQYF
TGTGCCAGCAGCTCGGGACAGCAGCAATACTTC
>TRBV19|NA|NA|TRBJ1-1
CASSRGQRTEAFF
TGTGCCAGTAGTAGAGGTCAGAGGACTGAAGCTTTCTTT
>TRBV5-1|NA|NA|TRBJ1-4
CASSTVGREKLFF
TGCGCCAGCAGCACGGTGGGGAGAGAAAAACTGTTTTTT
>TRBV11-2|NA|NA|TRBJ2-7
CASSLEDSSYEQYF
TGTGCCAGCAGCTTAGAGGACAGTTCCTACGAGCAGTACTTC
>TRBV30|NA|NA|TRBJ2-2
CAWRGLTGELFF
TGTGCCTGGAGGGGACTCACCGGGGAGCTGTTTTTT
>TRBV11-2|NA|NA|TRBJ2-7
CASSSWGGGSEQYF
TGTGCCAGCAGCTCTTGGGGAGGGGGGTCCGAGCAGTACTTC
>TRBV19|TRBD1|few|TRBJ1-5
CASSMEGADNQPQHF
TGTGCCAGTAGTATGGAGGGGGCTGACAATCAGCCCCAGCATTTT
>TRBV10-1|TRBD1|once|TRBJ1-1
CASSATGGSGEAFF
TGCGCCAGCAGTGCCACAGGGGGCTCTGGTGAAGCTTTCTTT
>TRBV9|TRBD1|NA|TRBJ1-2
CASSVAPTTGEGGYTF
TGTGCCAGCAGCGTAGCACCAACAACAGGGGAGGGAGGCTACACCTTC